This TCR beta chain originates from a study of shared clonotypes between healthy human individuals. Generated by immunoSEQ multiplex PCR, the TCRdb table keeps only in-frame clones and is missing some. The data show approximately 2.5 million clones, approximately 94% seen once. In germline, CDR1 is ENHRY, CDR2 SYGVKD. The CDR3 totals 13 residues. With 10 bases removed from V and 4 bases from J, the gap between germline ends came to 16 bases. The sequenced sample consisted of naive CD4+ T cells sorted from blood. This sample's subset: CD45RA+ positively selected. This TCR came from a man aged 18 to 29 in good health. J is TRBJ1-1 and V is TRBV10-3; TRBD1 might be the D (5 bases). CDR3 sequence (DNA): TGTGCCACCAATAGGGGTTCAAGCACTGAAGCTTTCTTT. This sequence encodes CATNRGSSTEAFF.